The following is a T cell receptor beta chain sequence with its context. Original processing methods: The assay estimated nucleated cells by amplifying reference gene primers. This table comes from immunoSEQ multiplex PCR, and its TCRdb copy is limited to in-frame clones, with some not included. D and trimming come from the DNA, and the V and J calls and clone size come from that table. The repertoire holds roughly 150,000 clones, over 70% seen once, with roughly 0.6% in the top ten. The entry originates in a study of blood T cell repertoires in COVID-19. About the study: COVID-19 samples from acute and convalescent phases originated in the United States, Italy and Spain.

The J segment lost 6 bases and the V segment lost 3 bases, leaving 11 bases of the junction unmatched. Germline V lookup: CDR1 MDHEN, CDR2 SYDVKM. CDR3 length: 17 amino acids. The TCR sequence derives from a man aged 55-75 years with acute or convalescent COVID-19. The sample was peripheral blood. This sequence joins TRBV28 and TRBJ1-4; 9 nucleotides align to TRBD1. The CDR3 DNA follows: TGTGCCAGCAGTTTCCGTACAGGGGGCGGTTTTTATGAAAAACTGTTTTTT. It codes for CASSFRTGGGFYEKLFF.